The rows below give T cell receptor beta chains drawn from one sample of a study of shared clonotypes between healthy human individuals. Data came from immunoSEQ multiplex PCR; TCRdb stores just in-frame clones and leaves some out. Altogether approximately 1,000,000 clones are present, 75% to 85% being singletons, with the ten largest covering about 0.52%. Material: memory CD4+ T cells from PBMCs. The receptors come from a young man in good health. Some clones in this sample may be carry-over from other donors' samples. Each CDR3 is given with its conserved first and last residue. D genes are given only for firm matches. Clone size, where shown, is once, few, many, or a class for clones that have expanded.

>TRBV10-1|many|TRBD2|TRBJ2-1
CASSEGGTSGRYEQFF
TGCGCCAGCAGTGAGGGGGGGACTAGCGGGAGGTATGAGCAGTTCTTC
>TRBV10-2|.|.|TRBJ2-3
CASRSTGRASTDTQYF
TGCGCCAGCAGGTCAACGGGGCGGGCTAGCACAGATACGCAGTATTTT
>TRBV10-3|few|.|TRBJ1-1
CAISEGLEAFF
TGTGCCATCAGTGAGGGGCTCGAAGCTTTCTTT
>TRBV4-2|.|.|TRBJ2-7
CASSTSRAKQDEQYF
TGTGCCAGCAGCACAAGCAGGGCGAAGCAGGACGAGCAGTACTTC
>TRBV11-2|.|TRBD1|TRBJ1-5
CASSFGQGAINQPQHF
TGTGCCAGCAGCTTCGGACAGGGCGCCATCAATCAGCCCCAGCATTTT
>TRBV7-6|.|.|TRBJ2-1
CASSLELVFDEQFF
TGTGCCAGCAGCTTAGAACTAGTCTTCGATGAGCAGTTCTTC
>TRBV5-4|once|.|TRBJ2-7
CASSTAFSGEQYF
TGTGCCAGCAGCACCGCCTTCTCGGGCGAGCAGTACTTC
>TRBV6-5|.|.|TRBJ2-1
CASSYISAAYNEQFF
TGTGCCAGCAGTTACATTAGCGCAGCCTACAATGAGCAGTTCTTC
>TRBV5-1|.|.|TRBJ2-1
CASSADPSSSYNEQFF
TGCGCCAGCAGCGCGGACCCTTCGAGCTCCTACAATGAGCAGTTCTTC
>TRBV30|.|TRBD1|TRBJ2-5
CACILQGLGAWETQYF
TGTGCCTGCATATTACAGGGGTTGGGGGCATGGGAGACCCAGTACTTC
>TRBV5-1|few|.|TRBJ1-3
CASSSDGSNRSGNTIYF
TGCGCCAGCAGCTCGGACGGATCCAACCGCTCTGGAAACACCATATATTTT
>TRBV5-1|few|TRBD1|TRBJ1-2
CASSFGQEAYGYTF
TGCGCCAGCAGCTTCGGACAGGAAGCCTATGGCTACACCTTC
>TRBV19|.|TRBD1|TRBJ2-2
CASIGQGAGELFF
TGTGCCAGTATAGGACAGGGGGCCGGGGAGCTGTTTTTT
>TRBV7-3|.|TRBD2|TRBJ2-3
CASSAQPPGTSADTQYF
TGTGCCAGCAGCGCACAACCCCCAGGGACTAGCGCAGATACGCAGTATTTT
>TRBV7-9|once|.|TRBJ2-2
CASSLMRPTNTGELFF
TGTGCCAGCAGCTTAATGAGACCAACGAACACCGGGGAGCTGTTTTTT
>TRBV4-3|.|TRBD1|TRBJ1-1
CASSPRTGGVTEAFF
TGCGCCAGCAGCCCTCGGACAGGGGGTGTCACTGAAGCTTTCTTT
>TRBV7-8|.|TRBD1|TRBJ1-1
CASSPGDRRYTEAFF
TGTGCCAGCAGCCCGGGGGACAGAAGATACACTGAAGCTTTCTTT
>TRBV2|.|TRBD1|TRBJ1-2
CASSEFGDRVGYTF
TGTGCCAGCAGTGAATTTGGGGACAGGGTTGGCTACACCTTC
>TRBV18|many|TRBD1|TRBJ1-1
CASSPGQGINTEAFF
TGTGCCAGCTCCCCAGGACAGGGAATAAACACTGAAGCTTTCTTT
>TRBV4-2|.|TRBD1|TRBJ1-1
CASSQDRRTGLGLDTEAFF
TGTGCCAGCAGCCAAGATCGGCGGACAGGGCTGGGCCTGGACACTGAAGCTTTCTTT
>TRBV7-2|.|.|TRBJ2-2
CASSDDMGGELFF
TGTGCCAGCAGCGACGACATGGGCGGGGAGCTGTTTTTT
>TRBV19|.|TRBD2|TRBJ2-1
CASSQTPGLAGGAYNEQFF
TGTGCCAGTAGCCAAACACCGGGACTAGCGGGAGGGGCTTACAATGAGCAGTTCTTC
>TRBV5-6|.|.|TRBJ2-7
CASSLGPAYEQYF
TGTGCCAGCAGCTTGGGTCCGGCCTACGAGCAGTACTTC
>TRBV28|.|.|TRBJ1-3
CASSQWGRGGNTIYF
TGTGCCAGCAGCCAATGGGGGCGAGGGGGAAACACCATATATTTT
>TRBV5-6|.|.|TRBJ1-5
CASSLNGSPRPQHF
TGTGCCAGCAGCTTGAACGGGTCGCCTCGGCCCCAGCATTTT
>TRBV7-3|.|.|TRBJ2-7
CASSLRGNSYEQYF
TGTGCCAGCAGCTTACGCGGGAACTCCTACGAGCAGTACTTC
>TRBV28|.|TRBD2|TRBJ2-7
CASSLLAGGPSFYEQYF
TGTGCCAGCAGTTTATTGGCGGGAGGGCCTTCCTTCTACGAGCAGTACTTC
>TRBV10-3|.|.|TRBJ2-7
CASAAGLYEQYF
TGTGCCTCCGCTGCAGGCCTTTACGAGCAGTACTTC
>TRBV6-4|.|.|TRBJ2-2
CASSDPTRSELFF
TGTGCCAGCAGTGATCCTACCCGTTCCGAGCTGTTTTTT
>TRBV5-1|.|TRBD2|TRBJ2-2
CASSFGLAETGELFF
TGCGCCAGCAGCTTCGGGCTAGCGGAAACCGGGGAGCTGTTTTTT
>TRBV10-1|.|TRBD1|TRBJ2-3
CASSATGAQDTQYF
TGCGCCAGCAGTGCAACAGGGGCACAGGATACGCAGTATTTT
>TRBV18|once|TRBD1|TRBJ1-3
CASSSTGAGGNTIYF
TGTGCCAGCTCATCCACAGGGGCGGGAGGAAACACCATATATTTT
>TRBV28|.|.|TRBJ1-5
CASRPHRVDNQPQHF
TGTGCCAGCAGACCTCACAGGGTGGACAATCAGCCCCAGCATTTT
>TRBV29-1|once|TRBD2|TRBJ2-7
CSVEGLAGVYEQYF
TGCAGCGTTGAAGGACTAGCGGGAGTTTACGAGCAGTACTTC
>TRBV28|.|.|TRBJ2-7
CASSSGARWEQYF
TGTGCCAGCAGTTCAGGGGCCCGATGGGAGCAGTACTTC
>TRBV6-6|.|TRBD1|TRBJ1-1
CASSYAPGQGRTEAFF
TGTGCCAGCAGTTACGCGCCGGGACAGGGGCGCACTGAAGCTTTCTTT
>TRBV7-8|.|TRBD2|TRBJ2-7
CASSLMGTSSYEQYF
TGTGCCAGCAGCCTGATGGGGACTAGCTCCTACGAGCAGTACTTC
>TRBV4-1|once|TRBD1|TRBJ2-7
CASSQVGQGYEQYF
TGCGCCAGCAGCCAAGTCGGACAGGGATACGAGCAGTACTTC
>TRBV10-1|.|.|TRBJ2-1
CASSSRAYNEQFF
TGCGCCAGCAGTTCACGAGCCTACAATGAGCAGTTCTTC
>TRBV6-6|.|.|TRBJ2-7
CASSLTGYEQYF
TGTGCCAGCAGTCTGACCGGTTACGAGCAGTACTTC